What follows are 21 T cell receptor beta chains derived from one specimen sequenced in a study of blood T cell repertoires in COVID-19 (dated by TCRdb to 2018 to 2021). The receptor library was made with the immunoSEQ multiplex PCR assay. The table was pulled from immuneACCESS by TCRdb, which kept in-frame rearrangements only. Such tables lose some clones; where checked, under half of the loss comes from unresolved V genes, and the rest has no known cause. This sample lists roughly 300,000 clones; 83% were detected once. The ten largest account for 8% to 9.5% of the sample. Material: peripheral blood. All receptors derive from a woman aged 50 to 65 who had recovered from COVID-19.

The chain joins TRBV12-3 or TRBV12-4 to TRBJ2-7; 7 bases line up with TRBD1. Trimming took 3 bases from V and 2 from J; bases not matched to a gene: 1. The CDR3 consists of 13 residues. The CDR3 region is CASSFQGAYEQYF. CDR3 DNA: TGTGCCAGCAGTTTTCAGGGGGCCTACGAGCAGTACTTC.

The genes are TRBV5-1 and TRBJ2-5; tentatively, D is TRBD1 (5 bases). Germline lookup yields CDR1 SGHRS and CDR2 YFSETQ. This CDR3 has 15 residues. Trimming left V 1 base short and J 0 bases short, with 10 bases between. CDR3: CASSLSLRDQETQYF. The CDR3 DNA sequence: TGCGCCAGCAGCTTGAGCCTCAGGGACCAAGAGACCCAGTACTTC. Combining the CDR3 with reference TRBV5-1 and TRBJ2-5 gives the whole variable domain KAGVTQTPRYLIKTRGQQVTLSCSPISGHRSVSWYQQTPGQGLQFLFEYFSETQRNKGNFPGRFSGRQFSNSRSEMNVSTLELGDSALYLCASSLSLRDQETQYFGPGTRLLVL.

V is TRBV7-8 and J is TRBJ1-2; 10 bases align to TRBD1. Losses at the gene ends were 4 bases for V and 4 bases for J; bases not matched to a gene: 3. The V gene's germline CDR1 is SGHVS and CDR2 FQNEAQ. This CDR3 has 14 residues. CDR3 residues: CASSSRQGAYGYTF. Here the CDR3 DNA reads TGTGCCAGCAGCTCGCGACAGGGGGCCTATGGCTACACCTTC.

This chain connects TRBV5-4 to TRBJ2-3; 12 bases align to TRBD2. This CDR3 contains 16 residues. CDR1 and CDR2 from the germline V gene are SGHNT and YYREEE (reference sequence). V gave up 0 bases and J gave up 5 bases; unmatched junction bases: 4. CDR3: CASSLGLAGGIDTQYF. DNA for the CDR3: TGTGCCAGCAGCTTGGGCCTAGCGGGAGGGATAGATACGCAGTATTTT.

This chain uses TRBV29-1 with TRBJ1-2; no clear D gene. Germline V lookup: CDR1 SQVTM, CDR2 ANQGSEA. The CDR3 runs 12 residues. Between the trimmed V and J ends, which lost 6 bases and 3 bases, there was a span of 11 bases. CDR3 residues: CSVRDPDYGYTF. DNA of the CDR3: TGCAGCGTCCGGGATCCGGACTATGGCTACACCTTC.

V and J are TRBV28 and TRBJ1-5; TRBD1 matches at 9 bases. The CDR3 is 14 residues long. Unmatched junction bases numbered 8, after V lost 5 bases and J lost 9 bases. Germline V lookup: CDR1 MDHEN, CDR2 SYDVKM. In nucleotides, the CDR3 is TGTGCCAGCAGTAGGACAGGGGCCTATGGGCCCCAGCATTTT. It yields the protein CASSRTGAYGPQHF.

CDR3: CATSRDGTENYEQYF. CDR3 bases: TGTGCCACCAGCAGAGACGGGACAGAGAACTACGAGCAGTACTTC. The chain links TRBV15 to TRBJ2-7; 7 positions agree with TRBD1. This CDR3 has 15 residues. Unmatched junction bases numbered 5, after V lost 0 bases and J lost 3 bases. Germline V lookup: CDR1 LNHNV, CDR2 YYDKDF (reference sequence).

This clone was seen only once. The rearrangement links TRBV9 to TRBJ1-6; unclear D gene. Germline assignment: CDR1 SGDLS and CDR2 YYNGEE. Deletions cut 0 bases from V and 7 bases from J, with 11 bases between. The CDR3 sequence is 15 residues long. In DNA, the CDR3 is TGTGCCAGCAGCGTAGACGGGTCCTCCAATTCACCCCTCCACTTT. It codes for CASSVDGSSNSPLHF.

This sequence joins TRBV28 and TRBJ2-3; D is perhaps TRBD2 (6 bases). The CDR3 sequence is 15 residues long. Germline CDR1 reads MDHEN; CDR2 reads SYDVKM. With 5 bases removed from V and 1 base from J, the gap between germline ends came to 13 bases. For the CDR3, the DNA is TGTGCCAGCAGTGAACCGGGAGCCCGCACAGATACGCAGTATTTT. Its protein product is CASSEPGARTDTQYF.

The chain employs TRBV30 and TRBJ1-3; D call uncertain. The CDR3 covers 14 residues. CDR1 and CDR2 (germline): GTSNPN, SVGIG (reference sequence). Trimming took off 3 bases at V and 0 bases at J, with 9 bases between the two ends. CDR3 nucleotide sequence: TGTGCCTGGAGCGAGGCAACCTCTGGAAACACCATATATTTT. This gives the protein CAWSEATSGNTIYF.

This clone was recorded once. The V call is TRBV28, the J call TRBJ1-2; TRBD1 matches 11 bases. Germline loops: CDR1 MDHEN, CDR2 SYDVKM. There are 13 residues in the CDR3. V trimming: 4 bases; J trimming: 6 bases; junction bases outside the gene matches: 1. The CDR3 region has the DNA TGTGCCAGCAGTTGGGACAGGGGGAATGGCTACACCTTC. Translation: CASSWDRGNGYTF.

The chain employs TRBV7-6 and TRBJ1-1, with D possibly TRBD1 on 5 matching bases. Trimming took 1 base from V and 0 from J, leaving 12 bases between them. Germline-derived CDR1 and CDR2 are SGHVS and FNYEAQ. The CDR3 length is 16 residues. The CDR3 DNA reads as TGTGCCAGCAGCTTAGAGAGCTGGACATTGAACACTGAAGCTTTCTTT. Protein sequence: CASSLESWTLNTEAFF. Based on the CDR3 plus reference TRBV7-6 and TRBJ1-1, the full variable domain is GAGVSQSPRYKVTKRGQDVALRCDPISGHVSLYWYRQALGQGPEFLTYFNYEAQQDKSGLPNDRFSAERPEGSISTLTIQRTEQRDSAMYRCASSLESWTLNTEAFFGQGTRLTVV.

The chain carries TRBV5-4 and TRBJ2-1; 13 bases line up with TRBD2. Trimming took 1 base from V and 9 from J; bases not matched to a gene: 4. Germline V gives CDR1 SGHNT, CDR2 YYREEE (reference sequence). The CDR3 spans 15 residues. The CDR3 loop reads CASSLRLAGGSEQFF. In nucleotides, the CDR3 is TGTGCCAGCAGCTTGAGACTAGCGGGAGGCTCTGAGCAGTTCTTC.

The chain has TRBV9 and TRBJ1-2; tentative D call: TRBD1 (6 bases). This CDR3 is built from 13 residues. CDR1 and CDR2 (germline): SGDLS, YYNGEE. Deletions cut 3 bases from V and 7 bases from J, with 13 bases between. The CDR3 loop is CASSAGGAGGYTF. CDR3 coding DNA: TGTGCCAGCAGCGCTGGGGGGGCGGGTGGCTACACCTTC.

The genes are TRBV6-5 and TRBJ1-5; a weak D match, TRBD1 (6 bases). The germline gives CDR1 MNHEY, CDR2 SVGAGI. CDR3 size: 14 residues. V dropped 8 bases and J dropped 3 bases, with 14 bases sitting between them. DNA for the CDR3: TGTGCCAGCCGAAAACAGGGTTTCAATCAGCCCCAGCATTTT. This sequence encodes CASRKQGFNQPQHF.

The chain has TRBV19 and TRBJ2-1; TRBD2 might be the D (6 bases). V shed 1 base and J shed 8 bases, with 15 bases lying between them. CDR3 size: 15 residues. In germline, CDR1 is LNHDA, CDR2 SQIVND (reference sequence). The CDR3 DNA sequence: TGTGCCAGTAGTATAGGGGCGGGGAGTCAGTATGAGCAGTTCTTC. Its translation is CASSIGAGSQYEQFF.

CDR3 amino acids: CATSRGGHSRDTEAFF. CDR3 sequence (DNA): TGTGCCACCAGCAGAGGAGGCCACTCCCGCGACACTGAAGCTTTCTTT. This sequence joins TRBV15 and TRBJ1-1; D gene unclear. The CDR3 loop spans 16 amino acids. Germline lookup yields CDR1 LNHNV and CDR2 YYDKDF (reference sequence). Trimming cost V 1 base and J 3 bases, with 15 bases left between them.

The chain is built from TRBV5-1 and TRBJ1-2; 8 bases are shared with TRBD1. V lost 2 bases and J lost 3; bases outside the gene matches: 3. The germline V gene has CDR1 SGHRS and CDR2 YFSETQ. This CDR3 contains 14 residues. The CDR3 coding sequence is TGCGCCAGCAGCTTTACAGGGGGGGACTATGGCTACACCTTC. Translating gives CASSFTGGDYGYTF. The variable domain in full, with the rest retrieved from reference TRBV5-1 and TRBJ1-2, is KAGVTQTPRYLIKTRGQQVTLSCSPISGHRSVSWYQQTPGQGLQFLFEYFSETQRNKGNFPGRFSGRQFSNSRSEMNVSTLELGDSALYLCASSFTGGDYGYTFGSGTRLTVV.

This chain links TRBV4-2 with TRBJ2-4; TRBD1 matches 7 bases. Unmatched junction bases numbered 3, after V lost 0 bases and J lost 1 base. The CDR3 covers 16 residues. Germline V lookup: CDR1 LGHNA, CDR2 YNFKEQ. Here the CDR3 DNA reads TGTGCCAGCAGCCAAGAAGAGGGGGCGGCCAAAAACATTCAGTACTTC. Amino acids: CASSQEEGAAKNIQYF.

V usage is TRBV18 and J usage is TRBJ1-3, with TRBD1 identical over 8 bases. The CDR3 is 15 amino acids. Germline-derived CDR1 and CDR2 are KGHSH and LQKENI. J lost 4 bases, V lost 6 bases, and 8 bases had no gene match. DNA for the CDR3: TGTGCCAGCTCCCTCAACAGGGGGTTAGGAAACACCATATATTTT. Its translation: CASSLNRGLGNTIYF. The full variable domain, with the rest looked up from reference TRBV18 and TRBJ1-3, is NAGVMQNPRHLVRRRGQEARLRCSPMKGHSHVYWYRQLPEEGLKFMVYLQKENIIDESGMPKERFSAEFPKEGPSILRIQQVVRGDSAAYFCASSLNRGLGNTIYFGEGSWLTVV.

The rearrangement joins TRBV5-1 to TRBJ2-1; 12 bases map to TRBD1. The CDR3 is 15 amino acids. J gave up 9 bases and V 4 bases, and 8 bases lay outside the gene matches. Germline values: CDR1 SGHRS, CDR2 YFSETQ. The CDR3 DNA follows: TGCGCCAGCAGCGTCCGGGACAGGGGGCGCACTGAGCAGTTCTTC. It specifies CASSVRDRGRTEQFF.